These 23 T cell receptor beta chains were sequenced from one sample in a study of early T cells in non-severe SARS-CoV-2 infection (dated by TCRdb to the early 2020s). The library was prepared using 5' RACE. Sequenced on a NextSeq 500. TCRdb cleaned the public reads at Q25 with fastp, built clones with MiXCR and kept in-frame beta chains. Records with the same CDR3 protein are collapsed into one entry carrying the most frequent genes and DNA. In all, the sample holds 66,000 or so distinct CDR3 sequences, and 10% to 14% of those were seen once. The ten largest clones represent around 1.8% of the sample. The sample consisted of whole blood. The origin of the receptors is an adult who was a healthcare worker with PCR-confirmed SARS-CoV-2 infection or an uninfected control (not recorded which).

This clonotype occurred a few times. Written as DNA, the CDR3 is TGCAGTGCTAGAGATAGGGACAGAGTCTATGGCTACACCTTC. It is translated as CSARDRDRVYGYTF. J is TRBJ1-2 and V is TRBV20-1; 7 bases match TRBD1. Trimming removed 0 bases from V and 4 bases from J; junction bases left unmatched: 5. There are 14 residues in the CDR3. From germline, CDR1 is DFQATT and CDR2 SNEGSKA (reference sequence).

This clonotype was recorded at least ten times. Its ends do not fully match the called genes, so a read error is possible. The CDR3 here is CASNLDSQGGEKLFF. Written as DNA, the CDR3 is TGTGCCAGCAACTTAGATTCCCAGGGTGGTGAAAAACTGTTTTTT. The rearrangement uses TRBV11-2 and TRBJ1-4, with D perhaps matching TRBD1 (5 bases). Germline V gene sequence: CDR1 SGHAT, CDR2 FQNNGV. CDR3 size: 15 residues.

This clonotype was seen at least ten times. The chain recombines TRBV6-1 with TRBJ1-1; no reliable D call. V was shortened by 3 bases and J by 3 bases, with 5 bases between the two germline ends. The CDR3 is made up of 12 amino acids. CDR1 and CDR2 (germline): MNHNS, SASEGT. Here the CDR3 reads CASSEGYTEAFF. The CDR3 nucleotides read TGTGCCAGCAGTGAGGGGTACACTGAAGCTTTCTTT.

This clonotype was counted at least ten times. A junction boundary mismatches the germline segment, possibly from a read error. The rearrangement links TRBV7-6 to TRBJ2-1, with TRBD2 matching 11 bases. Germline assignment: CDR1 SGHVS and CDR2 FNYEAQ. The CDR3 is made up of 14 amino acids. This chain's CDR3 is CASSLAGGLSEQFF. The CDR3 DNA reads as TGTGCCAGCAGTTTAGCGGGGGGGCTAAGTGAGCAGTTCTTC.

This clonotype was seen a handful of times. The chain couples TRBV13 to TRBJ2-3; TRBD1 aligns across 7 bases. The CDR3 spans 16 residues. V lost 1 base to trimming and J lost 6 bases; unmatched junction nucleotides: 10. Germline V gene sequence: CDR1 PRHDT, CDR2 FYEKMQ (reference sequence). Here the CDR3 reads CASSLVDRATGDTQYF. Here the CDR3 DNA reads TGTGCCAGCAGCTTAGTTGACAGGGCGACCGGGGATACGCAGTATTTT.

The V gene is TRBV20-1, the J gene TRBJ2-3; D might be TRBD1 (5 bases). CDR3 size: 13 residues. V was trimmed by 4 bases and J by 2 bases, leaving 10 bases between them. Looked up from germline, CDR1 is DFQATT and CDR2 is SNEGSKA (reference sequence). CDR3 nucleotide sequence: TGCAGTGCTACGAAGACAGCCACAGATACGCAGTATTTT. Its protein is CSATKTATDTQYF.

This clonotype has a count of ten or more. The chain employs TRBV11-2 and TRBJ2-2; D could derive from TRBD1 or TRBD2 (6 bases each). V dropped 1 base and J dropped 3 bases, with 15 bases sitting between them. Germline CDR1 reads SGHAT; CDR2 reads FQNNGV. This CDR3 spans 17 amino acids. CDR3 in amino acids: CASSLAPGGWDTGELFF. CDR3 sequence (DNA): TGTGCCAGCAGCTTAGCCCCCGGGGGCTGGGACACCGGGGAGCTGTTTTTT.

This clonotype has ten or more counts. The chain carries TRBV3-1 and TRBJ2-3, with no clear D. This CDR3 contains 14 residues. CDR1 and CDR2 from the germline V gene are LGHDT and YNNKEL (reference sequence). Trimming took 4 bases from V and 9 from J, leaving 17 bases between them. CDR3 sequence: CASSRVSFGLTQYF. The DNA for the CDR3 is TGTGCCAGCAGCCGCGTTAGTTTTGGCCTGACGCAGTATTTT.

The rearrangement joins TRBV7-9 to TRBJ2-3; D gene unclear. CDR3 length: 16 amino acids. Trimming took off 2 bases at V and 0 bases at J, with 12 bases between the two ends. Germline loops: CDR1 SEHNR, CDR2 FQNEAQ (reference sequence). The CDR3: CASSLRRLTSTDTQYF. The CDR3 nucleotides read TGTGCCAGCAGCTTACGCCGGCTGACTAGCACAGATACGCAGTATTTT.

CDR3 in amino acids: CASSPPSGTDTQYF. The CDR3 coding sequence is TGTGCCAGCTCACCTCCTTCGGGGACAGATACGCAGTATTTT. This sequence joins TRBV18 and TRBJ2-3; perhaps TRBD2 as D (5 bases). The CDR3 spans 14 residues. Germline loops: CDR1 KGHSH, CDR2 LQKENI. V was clipped by 3 bases and J by 3 bases, with 10 bases between them.

The chain joins TRBV6-1 to TRBJ2-3; no firm D call. The CDR3 extends over 13 amino acids. Germline values: CDR1 MNHNS, CDR2 SASEGT. V shed 6 bases and J shed 0 bases, with 7 bases lying between them. CDR3 DNA: TGTGCCAGCAGACCTTCTAGCACAGATACGCAGTATTTT. Encoded protein: CASRPSSTDTQYF.

This clonotype occurred many times. The chain links TRBV7-9 to TRBJ2-3; no reliable D call. V was trimmed by 5 bases and J by 1 base, leaving 13 bases between them. In germline, CDR1 is SEHNR, CDR2 FQNEAQ (reference sequence). This CDR3 region has 15 residues. CDR3 protein: CASSPVGRGTDTQYF. CDR3 DNA sequence: TGTGCCAGCAGCCCCGTCGGCCGGGGCACAGATACGCAGTATTTT.

There are many counts of this clonotype. V gene TRBV4-3 combines with J gene TRBJ1-1; D is uncertain. The V gene lost 1 base and the J gene lost 3 bases, with 6 bases spanning the gap. There are 13 residues in the CDR3. From germline, CDR1 is LGHNA and CDR2 YSLEER. The CDR3 region is CASSQVQDTEAFF. The CDR3 DNA follows: TGCGCCAGCAGCCAAGTGCAGGACACTGAAGCTTTCTTT.

This clonotype appeared many times. V is TRBV7-2 and J is TRBJ2-1, with 8 bases fitting TRBD1. This CDR3 is 14 amino acids long. V lost 4 bases, J lost 8 bases, and 7 bases stayed unmatched. The germline V gene encodes CDR1 SGHTA and CDR2 FQGNSA. CDR3 DNA: TGTGCCAGCAGCTCCCACGACAGGGGCGATGAGCAGTTCTTC. It encodes CASSSHDRGDEQFF.

The rearrangement joins TRBV7-8 to TRBJ2-3; 7 bases align to TRBD1. Germline CDR1 is SGHVS and CDR2 is FQNEAQ. This CDR3 has 14 residues. Unmatched junction bases numbered 5, after V lost 4 bases and J lost 4 bases. The chain's CDR3 is CASSSQGFSDTQYF. The CDR3 DNA is TGTGCCAGCAGCTCACAGGGGTTTTCAGATACGCAGTATTTT.

This clonotype was counted between two and nine times. The V and J genes are TRBV3-1 and TRBJ2-5; 9 bases match TRBD2. The CDR3 is 17 residues long. Germline CDR1 LGHDT, CDR2 YNNKEL (reference sequence). V shed 1 base and J 0 bases; nucleotides not matched to a gene: 6. CDR3 in DNA: TGTGCCAGCAGCCAAGTTCGCCTAGCGGGGTACCAAGAGACCCAGTACTTC. It codes for CASSQVRLAGYQETQYF.

This clonotype was seen a few times. The J gene is TRBJ2-3, the V gene TRBV20-1, with unresolved D. Looked up from germline, CDR1 is DFQATT and CDR2 is SNEGSKA (reference sequence). V was cut by 3 bases and J by 4 bases, with 5 bases left in between. This CDR3 has 11 residues. The CDR3 DNA sequence: TGCAGTGCTAGGATCGCAGATACGCAGTATTTT. Translation gives CSARIADTQYF.

This clonotype appeared many times. In DNA, the CDR3 is TGTGCCAGCTACCCGCGGGGGGCTAATACGCAGTATTTT. This sequence encodes CASYPRGANTQYF. The rearrangement joins TRBV11-3 to TRBJ2-3; TRBD2 aligns across 8 bases. J gave up 7 bases and V 8 bases, and 8 bases lay outside the gene matches. Germline CDR1 is SGHNT and CDR2 is YENEEA. The CDR3 spans 13 residues. Full variable domain (rest looked up from reference TRBV11-3 and TRBJ2-3): EAGVVQSPRYKIIEKKQPVAFWCNPISGHNTLYWYLQNLGQGPELLIRYENEEAVDDSQLPKDRFSAERLKGVDSTLKIQPAELGDSAVYLCASYPRGANTQYFGPGTRLTVL.

The table lists this clonotype with many counts. The chain uses TRBV24-1 and TRBJ2-1; maybe TRBD1 (6 bases). The germline gives CDR1 KGHDR, CDR2 SFDVKD. Between the trimmed V and J ends, which lost 6 bases and 3 bases, there was a span of 14 bases. CDR3 size: 15 residues. The CDR3 reads CATSQGPRFYNEQFF. The CDR3 region has the DNA TGTGCCACCAGTCAGGGGCCCCGGTTCTACAATGAGCAGTTCTTC.

This clonotype was seen ten or more times. V is TRBV7-9 and J is TRBJ2-3; D is unresolved. The CDR3 is 14 residues long. The V end lost 3 bases, the J end lost 5 bases, and 12 bases lay between the germline ends. Germline V gives CDR1 SEHNR, CDR2 FQNEAQ (reference sequence). DNA for the CDR3: TGTGCCAGCAGCTTCGAACGGAACGGAGATACGCAGTATTTT. This translates into CASSFERNGDTQYF.

This clonotype was detected ten times or more. V is TRBV11-2 and J is TRBJ2-7, with D uncertain. Trimming shortened V by 1 base and J by 6 bases, and 4 bases separated the two germline ends. CDR3 length: 11 amino acids. Looked up from germline, CDR1 is SGHAT and CDR2 is FQNNGV. CDR3 sequence: CASSLVVEQYF. As DNA, the CDR3 is TGTGCCAGCAGCTTAGTAGTCGAGCAGTACTTC. Looking up the rest from reference TRBV11-2 and TRBJ2-7 gives the full variable domain: EAGVAQSPRYKIIEKRQSVAFWCNPISGHATLYWYQQILGQGPKLLIQFQNNGVVDDSQLPKDRFSAERLKGVDSTLKIQPAKLEDSAVYLCASSLVVEQYFGPGTRLTVT.

The chain recombines TRBV1 with TRBJ2-5; TRBD2 is taken as the D call from the table, unchecked against the DNA. TRBV1 counts as a pseudogene. The CDR3 extends over 16 amino acids. Here the CDR3 reads CTSSLKSGGAIETQYF. CDR3 nucleotide sequence: TGCACCAGCAGCTTGAAAAGCGGGGGGGCAATTGAGACCCAGTACTTC.

The V gene is TRBV3-1, the J gene TRBJ2-2; no firm D call. V dropped 4 bases and J dropped 3 bases, with 12 bases sitting between them. CDR1 and CDR2 (germline): LGHDT, YNNKEL (reference sequence). The length of the CDR3 is 15 residues. Written as DNA, the CDR3 is TGTGCCAGCAGCCCTACCACCGATTACACCGGGGAGCTGTTTTTT. This gives the protein CASSPTTDYTGELFF.